Shown below are 9 T cell receptor beta chains from a single sample sequenced in a study of blood T cells in healthy people across ages. Sample-barcoded 5' priming and a J-beta primer mix drove a second PCR of roughly 6 to 12 cycles. TCRdb recomputed calls from the 5' RACE reads with MiXCR, one row per CDR3 protein. Here the sample spans approximately 780,000 distinct CDR3 sequences, about 26% being singletons. The same specimen was also included in a second study, on T cells of mothers and their children.

The sequencing sample was made of blood. All receptors come from a boy under 18 in good health.

This sequence joins TRBV2 and TRBJ2-7; D not certain. Germline CDR1 is SNHLY and CDR2 is FYNNEI. There are 14 residues in the CDR3. The V end lost 3 bases, the J end lost 0 bases, and 9 bases lay between the germline ends. The CDR3 is CASSDPDDSYEQYF. DNA for the CDR3: TGTGCCAGCAGTGACCCAGACGACTCCTACGAGCAGTACTTC.

J is TRBJ2-5 and V is TRBV20-1; D not resolved. Germline V lookup: CDR1 DFQATT, CDR2 SNEGSKA (reference sequence). The CDR3 contains 13 residues. Trimming took 0 bases from V and 5 from J, leaving 10 bases between them. The CDR3, as DNA: TGCAGTGCTAGAGATTGGGGAAGGGAGACCCAGTACTTC. Its protein is CSARDWGRETQYF.

The gene calls are TRBV5-1 and TRBJ2-2; D gene uncertain. This CDR3 has 15 amino acids. Germline-derived CDR1 and CDR2 are SGHRS and YFSETQ. V was trimmed by 4 bases and J by 4 bases, leaving 14 bases between them. The DNA for the CDR3 is TGCGCCAGCAGCCTTTACTTAGGGCCCACCGGGGAGCTGTTTTTT. This codes for CASSLYLGPTGELFF.

V usage is TRBV12-5 and J usage is TRBJ2-3; 7 bases line up with TRBD1. V was clipped by 0 bases and J by 0 bases; unmatched bases: 0. The CDR3 loop spans 15 amino acids. The V gene's germline CDR1 is LGHNT and CDR2 FRNRAP. The CDR3 spells CASGLVQGSTDTQYF. For the CDR3, the DNA is TGTGCTAGTGGTTTGGTACAGGGGAGCACAGATACGCAGTATTTT.

This sequence joins TRBV7-3 and TRBJ2-3; D call uncertain. Germline V gives CDR1 SGHTA, CDR2 FQGTGA. Trimming stripped 2 bases from V and 5 bases from J, with 11 bases between. This CDR3 region has 14 residues. Written as DNA, the CDR3 is TGTGCCAGCAGCTTAGCCAACGCTGGAGATACGCAGTATTTT. Protein: CASSLANAGDTQYF.

This rearrangement joins TRBV7-9 to TRBJ2-7, with a tentative D call TRBD2 (7 bases). V gave up 2 bases and J gave up 5 bases, with 16 bases separating them. Germline-derived CDR1 and CDR2 are SEHNR and FQNEAQ (reference sequence). The CDR3 has 15 residues. CDR3 nucleotide sequence: TGTGCCAGCAGCTTACTAGGCGGGGGCATGGACGAGCAGTACTTC. Amino acids: CASSLLGGGMDEQYF.

This clonotype appeared a few times. The CDR3 DNA reads TGTGCCAGCAGTTTAAGGCAGGCAGAAAGGAACAATGAGCAGTTCTTC. Protein product: CASSLRQAERNNEQFF. The chain is built from TRBV12-3 or TRBV12-4 and TRBJ2-1, with D hard to call. The CDR3 sequence is 16 residues long. The V gene lost 2 bases and the J gene lost 5 bases, with 16 bases spanning the gap.

The gene calls are TRBV4-1 and TRBJ2-7; 8 bases are shared with TRBD1. The CDR3 covers 16 residues. Germline lookup yields CDR1 MGHRA and CDR2 YSYEKL. V was pared by 5 bases and J by 5 bases, with 14 bases of the junction left unmatched. The CDR3 sequence is CASSFGPKKTGDEQYF. The CDR3 region has the DNA TGCGCCAGCAGCTTCGGACCGAAAAAGACAGGGGACGAGCAGTACTTC.

This clonotype has just a few counts. The rearrangement links TRBV5-1 to TRBJ2-7, with 8 positions matching TRBD2. The length of the CDR3 is 15 residues. V lost 0 bases and J lost 3; bases outside the gene matches: 5. Germline CDR1 and CDR2: SGHRS and YFSETQ. In DNA, the CDR3 is TGCGCCAGCAGCTTGGATAGCGGGGCCAACTACGAGCAGTACTTC. Amino acids: CASSLDSGANYEQYF.